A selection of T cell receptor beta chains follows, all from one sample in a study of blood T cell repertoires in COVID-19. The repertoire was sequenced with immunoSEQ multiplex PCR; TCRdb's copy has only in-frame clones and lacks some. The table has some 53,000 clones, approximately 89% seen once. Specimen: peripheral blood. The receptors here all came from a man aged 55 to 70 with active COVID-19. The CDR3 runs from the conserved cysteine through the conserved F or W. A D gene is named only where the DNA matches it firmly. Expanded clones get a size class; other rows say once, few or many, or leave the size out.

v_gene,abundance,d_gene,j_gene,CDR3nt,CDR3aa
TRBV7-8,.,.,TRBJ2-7,TGTGCCAGCAGCTCCCTTTTGTCCGAGCAGTACTTC,CASSSLLSEQYF
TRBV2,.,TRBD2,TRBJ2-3,TGTGCCAGGGGACTAGCGGGGTCAGATACGCAGTATTTT,CARGLAGSDTQYF
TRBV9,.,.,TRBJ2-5,TGTGCCAGCAGCCCGGGGGTAGCGGACCAAGAGACCCAGTACTTC,CASSPGVADQETQYF
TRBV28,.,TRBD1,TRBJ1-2,TGTGCCAGCACCCAAGGACAGGGTCTGAGCTACACCTTC,CASTQGQGLSYTF
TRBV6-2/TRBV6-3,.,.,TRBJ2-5,TGTGCCAGCAGTTCCCCTGGGGGGGGCCCGTACTTC,CASSSPGGGPYF
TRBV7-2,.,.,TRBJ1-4,TGTGCCAGCAGCCCTATAGCAACTAATGAAAAACTGTTTTTT,CASSPIATNEKLFF
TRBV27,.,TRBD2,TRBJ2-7,TGTGCCAGCAGTTCCTCTAGCGGGGGGGCCTACGAGCAGTACTTC,CASSSSSGGAYEQYF
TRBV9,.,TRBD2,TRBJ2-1,TGTGCCAGCAGCGTAGCATTAGCGGGAGGTTATGAGCAGTTCTTC,CASSVALAGGYEQFF
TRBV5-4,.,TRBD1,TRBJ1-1,TGTGCCAGCAGCTCGGGACAGCCGAACACTGAAGCTTTCTTT,CASSSGQPNTEAFF
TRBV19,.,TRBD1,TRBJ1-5,TGTGCCACCAAAGCAGGGACAGGGGGCCGTGGGAGCAATCAGCCCCAGCATTTT,CATKAGTGGRGSNQPQHF
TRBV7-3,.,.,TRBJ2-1,TGTGCCAGCAGCTTAGGCAATCCGAACAATGAGCAGTTCTTC,CASSLGNPNNEQFF
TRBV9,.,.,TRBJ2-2,TGTGCCAGCAGCGTAAATCATGCGAACACCGGGGAGCTGTTTTTT,CASSVNHANTGELFF
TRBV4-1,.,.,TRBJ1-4,TGCGCCAGCAGCCTACTAGTTCGTAATGAAAAACTGTTTTTT,CASSLLVRNEKLFF
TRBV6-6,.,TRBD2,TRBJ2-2,TGTGCCAGCAGTCGATCAGCGGGAGGTGGCAACACCGGGGAGCTGTTTTTT,CASSRSAGGGNTGELFF
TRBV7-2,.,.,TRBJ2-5,TGTGCCAGCAGCCGCACAGGGAAAGAGACCCAGTACTTC,CASSRTGKETQYF
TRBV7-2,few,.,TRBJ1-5,TGTGCCAGCAGCTCGCCAATCAGTACCCAGCATTTT,CASSSPISTQHF
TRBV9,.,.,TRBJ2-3,TGTGCCAGCAGCTCCCCCCCGGTGATGGCGGGCCCAAGGGCGCAGTATTTT,CASSSPPVMAGPRAQYF
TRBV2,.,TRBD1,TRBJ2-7,TGTGCCAGCAGAGAAGGACAGGTCATTCCCTACGAGCAGTACTTC,CASREGQVIPYEQYF
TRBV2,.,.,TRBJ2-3,TGTGCCAGCAGCAGCCGAAAAGTCCTGGGAGTCAGTAATACGCAGTATTTT,CASSSRKVLGVSNTQYF
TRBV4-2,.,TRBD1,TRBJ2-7,TGTGCCAGCAGCCATTTACAGGGGTCCTACGAGCAGTACTTC,CASSHLQGSYEQYF
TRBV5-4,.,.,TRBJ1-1,TGTGCCAGCAGGTTGGAAGGTGGGAGCACTGAAGCTTTCTTT,CASRLEGGSTEAFF
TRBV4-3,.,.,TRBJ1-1,TGCGCCAGCAGCAGCCAGCGGGGAAGAACTGAAGCTTTCTTT,CASSSQRGRTEAFF
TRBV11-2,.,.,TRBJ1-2,TGTGCCAGCAGCTTAGAGGCAGGGCCCTATGGCTACACCTTC,CASSLEAGPYGYTF
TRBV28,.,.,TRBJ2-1,TGTGCCAGCAGTCCCGAGGGACTGTCTGTTGAGCAGTTCTTC,CASSPEGLSVEQFF